Presented here are 27 T cell receptor beta chains from one specimen sequenced in a study of shared clonotypes between healthy human individuals (dated by TCRdb to the early 2020s). Libraries were built with the immunoSEQ multiplex PCR assay. Sourced from immuneACCESS, this table was stored by TCRdb with only in-frame sequences that have V and J called. A share of the clones is absent; for the studies checked, an unresolved V gene accounts for under half, and the remainder has no known explanation. The sample table lists under 200,000 clones, over 80% of them with a count of one. Of the sample, roughly 0.07% is held by the ten largest clones. The specimen sequenced was naive CD4+ T cells sorted from blood. Per the publication, the cell subset or site label means: CD45RA+ positively selected. The receptors come from a woman in her 30s in good health.

This chain links TRBV5-4 with TRBJ1-1; no definite D call. V was shortened by 5 bases and J by 1 base, with 9 bases between the two germline ends. This CDR3 spans 13 amino acids. Germline CDR1 is SGHNT and CDR2 is YYREEE (reference sequence). CDR3 protein: CASRSDWNTEAFF. The CDR3 DNA reads TGTGCCAGCAGATCCGACTGGAACACTGAAGCTTTCTTT.

The rearrangement joins TRBV10-2 to TRBJ2-7; no clear D gene. Trimming took 3 bases from V and 0 from J, leaving 0 bases between them. This CDR3 comprises 11 residues. Germline CDR1 WSHSY, CDR2 SAAADI. The CDR3 loop is CASSDSYEQYF. CDR3 bases: TGCGCCAGCAGTGACTCCTACGAGCAGTACTTC.

The V gene is TRBV11-2, the J gene TRBJ2-7; 8 nucleotides line up with TRBD1. The CDR3 runs to 16 residues. V was pared by 1 base and J by 2 bases, with 7 bases of the junction left unmatched. Germline lookup yields CDR1 SGHAT and CDR2 FQNNGV. CDR3 amino acids: CASSLGRDRGTYEQYF. The CDR3 DNA follows: TGTGCCAGCAGCTTAGGGCGAGACAGGGGAACCTACGAGCAGTACTTC.

The DNA for the CDR3 is TGTGCCAGCAGCCAAGTGTCGGCGCAGTATTTT. Translation: CASSQVSAQYF. V gene TRBV14 combines with J gene TRBJ2-3; D ambiguous. The CDR3 spans 11 residues. V was cut by 1 base and J by 10 bases, with 6 bases left in between. Germline CDR1 reads SGHDN; CDR2 reads FVKESK.

The genes are TRBV6-6 and TRBJ1-4; D is ambiguous. Germline lookup yields CDR1 MNHNY and CDR2 SVGAGI (reference sequence). CDR3 length equals 15 residues. V was clipped by 0 bases and J by 4 bases, with 9 bases between them. Written as DNA, the CDR3 is TGTGCCAGCAGTTACTCTACACGGGGTAATGAAAAACTGTTTTTT. Encoded protein: CASSYSTRGNEKLFF.

The gene calls are TRBV7-9 and TRBJ2-3; weak D call: TRBD2 (6 bases). Germline CDR1 and CDR2: SEHNR and FQNEAQ (reference sequence). The V end lost 2 bases, the J end lost 2 bases, and 11 bases lay between the germline ends. CDR3 length: 15 amino acids. CDR3 amino acids: CASSLLSGVTDTQYF. CDR3 DNA sequence: TGTGCCAGCAGCTTATTGTCGGGGGTCACAGATACGCAGTATTTT.

The chain joins TRBV27 to TRBJ1-2; 8 bases are a match to TRBD1. The V segment lost 3 bases and the J segment 8 bases; nucleotides outside the gene matches: 14. The CDR3 is made up of 16 amino acids. CDR1 is MNHEY and CDR2 is SMNVEV in the germline V gene (reference sequence). This chain's CDR3 is CASSFRTAGGSLGYTF. The CDR3 bases are TGTGCCAGCAGTTTCAGGACCGCAGGGGGCTCATTAGGCTACACCTTC.

This clone was seen a single time. This chain connects TRBV29-1 to TRBJ2-7, with no clear D. Germline CDR1 is SQVTM and CDR2 is ANQGSEA. The CDR3 runs to 16 residues. V was trimmed by 6 bases and J by 1 base, leaving 22 bases between them. The CDR3 nucleotides read TGCAGCGTGGGTGACTTGGACCTAGGTTCTTCCTACGAGCAGTACTTC. Translating gives CSVGDLDLGSSYEQYF.

The genes are TRBV27 and TRBJ2-7, with 7 nucleotides matching TRBD1. J gave up 3 bases and V 8 bases, and 7 bases lay outside the gene matches. Germline CDR1 reads MNHEY; CDR2 reads SMNVEV (reference sequence). This CDR3 region has 13 residues. The DNA of the CDR3 is TGTGCCAGCGGGGTGACAGGGCTCTACGAGCAGTACTTC. Translating gives CASGVTGLYEQYF.

V usage is TRBV6-4 and J usage is TRBJ1-5, with D hard to call. Germline values: CDR1 MRHNA, CDR2 SNTAGT. V dropped 5 bases and J dropped 3 bases, with 8 bases sitting between them. The CDR3 has 13 residues. This CDR3 is CASSPGYNQPQHF. The CDR3, as DNA: TGTGCCAGCAGTCCGGGATACAATCAGCCCCAGCATTTT.

V gene TRBV5-4 combines with J gene TRBJ2-7, with TRBD1 matching over 8 bases. V shed 4 bases, J shed 3 bases, and the junction held 9 bases outside the gene matches. The germline V gene has CDR1 SGHNT and CDR2 YYREEE (reference sequence). The CDR3 loop spans 15 amino acids. The CDR3: CASSPSPGQDYEQYF. DNA for the CDR3: TGTGCCAGCAGCCCATCTCCGGGACAGGACTACGAGCAGTACTTC.

This chain connects TRBV5-4 to TRBJ2-5; D gene ambiguous. The CDR3 covers 14 residues. Trimming left V 0 bases short and J 2 bases short, with 8 bases between. The germline CDR1 and CDR2 sequences are SGHNT and YYREEE (reference sequence). CDR3: CASSLDWDQETQYF. The CDR3 nucleotides read TGTGCCAGCAGCTTGGATTGGGATCAAGAGACCCAGTACTTC.

In this sample, this clone turned up once. The rearrangement joins TRBV27 to TRBJ2-3; D may be TRBD1 or TRBD2 (5 bases each). Trimming left V 3 bases short and J 10 bases short, with 14 bases between. CDR3 length: 13 amino acids. In germline, CDR1 is MNHEY, CDR2 SMNVEV (reference sequence). The DNA for the CDR3 is TGTGCCAGCAGTTTGGGTCGTCAGGGACCGCAGTATTTT. It codes for CASSLGRQGPQYF.

This chain uses TRBV5-1 with TRBJ2-5; D is perhaps TRBD1 (6 bases). The CDR3 runs to 14 residues. Germline V gene sequence: CDR1 SGHRS, CDR2 YFSETQ. With 4 bases removed from V and 1 base from J, the gap between germline ends came to 11 bases. The CDR3, as DNA: TGCGCCAGCAGCAACACAGGGCTCCAAGAGACCCAGTACTTC. Protein: CASSNTGLQETQYF.

This chain connects TRBV7-9 to TRBJ2-5, with D perhaps TRBD2 (5 bases). The J call may be incorrect, as the DNA end agrees better with TRBJ2-7. Per germline, CDR1 SEHNR and CDR2 FQNEAQ (reference sequence). CDR3 length equals 17 residues. The CDR3 is CASSSGDYRSRSDEQYF. The CDR3 DNA reads TGTGCCAGCAGCTCCGGCGACTACAGATCCCGTTCCGACGAGCAGTACTTC.

The chain is built from TRBV2 and TRBJ2-5; 8 nucleotides agree with TRBD1. The J call may be wrong; the DNA end is better matched by TRBJ2-7. CDR1 and CDR2 from the germline V gene are SNHLY and FYNNEI. The CDR3 totals 14 residues. CDR3 coding DNA: TGTGCCAGCAGCGGACAGGGAAATACCTACGAGCAGTACTTC. Its protein product is CASSGQGNTYEQYF.

This clone is a singleton in its sample. The chain uses TRBV11-2 and TRBJ2-2; D call uncertain. Germline V gene sequence: CDR1 SGHAT, CDR2 FQNNGV. V lost 2 bases and J 1 base, leaving 14 bases between the germline ends. The CDR3 has 17 residues. The CDR3 bases are TGTGCCAGCAGCTTAAATATCGGCGGCAGGAACACCGGGGAGCTGTTTTTT. Translating it yields CASSLNIGGRNTGELFF.

This clone was seen a few times. The chain recombines TRBV20-1 with TRBJ2-7; D is undetermined. The CDR3 contains 10 residues. With 6 bases removed from V and 9 bases from J, the gap between germline ends came to 12 bases. Germline V gene sequence: CDR1 DFQATT, CDR2 SNEGSKA (reference sequence). CDR3 region: CSAYSTGQYF. In DNA form, the CDR3 reads TGCAGTGCCTACTCTACGGGGCAGTACTTC.

This clone has only one observation. The chain uses TRBV19 and TRBJ2-2; D might be TRBD1 (5 bases). Trimming removed 1 base at V and 5 bases at J, with 11 bases between. Germline values: CDR1 LNHDA, CDR2 SQIVND (reference sequence). The CDR3 runs 15 residues. The CDR3 here is CASSIVRKGTGELFF. Here the CDR3 DNA reads TGTGCCAGTAGTATAGTAAGGAAGGGGACCGGGGAGCTGTTTTTT.

The rearrangement links TRBV28 to TRBJ1-4; D is unresolved. The V end was cut by 6 bases, the J end by 0 bases, with 14 bases between. The CDR3 consists of 16 residues. Germline V gene lookup returns CDR1 MDHEN and CDR2 SYDVKM. The CDR3 spells CASSRRLRTTNEKLFF. In DNA form, the CDR3 reads TGTGCCAGCAGCCGACGACTCAGAACAACTAATGAAAAACTGTTTTTT.

V usage is TRBV19 and J usage is TRBJ1-5; D possibly corresponds to TRBD1 (6 bases). With 6 bases removed from V and 1 base from J, the gap between germline ends came to 10 bases. Germline values: CDR1 LNHDA, CDR2 SQIVND (reference sequence). The CDR3 spans 14 residues. CDR3 bases: TGTGCCAGTAGCTACGGACAGAGCAATCAGCCCCAGCATTTT. Residues: CASSYGQSNQPQHF.

This chain links TRBV7-2 with TRBJ2-7; TRBD2 matches at 11 bases. This CDR3 comprises 15 residues. V shed 5 bases and J 3 bases; nucleotides not matched to a gene: 6. Germline V gene sequence: CDR1 SGHTA, CDR2 FQGNSA. In DNA form, the CDR3 reads TGTGCCAGCAGCGTGACTAGCGGGAAAGGCTACGAGCAGTACTTC. Protein sequence: CASSVTSGKGYEQYF.

This clone has just one count. The J gene is TRBJ2-1, the V gene TRBV28; 8 nucleotides line up with TRBD2. The CDR3 spans 16 residues. Germline V lookup: CDR1 MDHEN, CDR2 SYDVKM. The V gene end was trimmed by 6 bases and the J gene end by 4 bases; junction bases not matched to a gene: 11. DNA for the CDR3: TGTGCCAGCAGCCTAATTACTAGCGGAATTTACAATGAGCAGTTCTTC. Its translation is CASSLITSGIYNEQFF.

The chain uses TRBV13 and TRBJ2-7, with D possibly matching TRBD2 (7 bases). The CDR3 is made up of 13 amino acids. The germline V and J ends were trimmed by 5 bases and 4 bases, with 12 bases remaining between them. CDR1 and CDR2 from the germline V gene are PRHDT and FYEKMQ (reference sequence). The CDR3 is CASSPGGGYEQYF. CDR3 in DNA: TGTGCCAGCAGCCCGGGGGGCGGTTACGAGCAGTACTTC.

V and J are TRBV5-1 and TRBJ1-6; D not certain. There are 15 residues in the CDR3. V was clipped by 4 bases and J by 9 bases, with 17 bases between them. Germline CDR1 and CDR2: SGHRS and YFSETQ. CDR3: CASSPTKGLVSPLHF. In DNA form, the CDR3 reads TGCGCCAGCAGCCCCACTAAGGGTCTGGTTTCACCCCTCCACTTT.

J is TRBJ2-7 and V is TRBV28; 11 bases map to TRBD2. Germline V gene data show CDR1 as MDHEN and CDR2 as SYDVKM. With 6 bases clipped from V and 2 bases from J, the junction kept 6 bases outside the gene matches. There are 15 residues in the CDR3. Here the CDR3 reads CASRARLAGTYEQYF. The CDR3 nucleotides read TGTGCCAGCAGAGCTCGACTAGCGGGAACCTACGAGCAGTACTTC.

CDR3 in DNA: TGTGCCAGCAGTTTGTGGCAAAGTAATTCACCCCTCCACTTT. Translation: CASSLWQSNSPLHF. The J gene is TRBJ1-6, the V gene TRBV28, with D unresolved. This CDR3 has 14 amino acids. CDR1 MDHEN and CDR2 SYDVKM come from the germline V gene. Trimming cost V 3 bases and J 6 bases, with 9 bases left between them.